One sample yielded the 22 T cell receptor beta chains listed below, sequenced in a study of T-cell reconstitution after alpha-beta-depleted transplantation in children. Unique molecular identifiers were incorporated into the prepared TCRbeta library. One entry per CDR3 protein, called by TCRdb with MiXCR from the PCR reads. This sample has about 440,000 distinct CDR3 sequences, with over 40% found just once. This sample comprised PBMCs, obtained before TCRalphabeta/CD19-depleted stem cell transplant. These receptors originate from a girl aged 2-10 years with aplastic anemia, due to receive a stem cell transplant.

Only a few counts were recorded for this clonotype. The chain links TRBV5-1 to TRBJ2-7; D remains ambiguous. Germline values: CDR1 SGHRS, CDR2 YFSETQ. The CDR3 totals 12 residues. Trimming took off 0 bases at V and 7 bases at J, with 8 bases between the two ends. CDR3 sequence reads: CASSLAFKEQYF. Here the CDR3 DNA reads TGCGCCAGCAGCTTGGCCTTCAAGGAGCAGTACTTC.

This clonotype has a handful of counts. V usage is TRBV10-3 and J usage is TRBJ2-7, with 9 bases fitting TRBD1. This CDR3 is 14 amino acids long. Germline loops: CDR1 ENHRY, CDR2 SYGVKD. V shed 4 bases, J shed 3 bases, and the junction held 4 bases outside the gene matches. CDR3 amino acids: CAISARDRDYEQYF. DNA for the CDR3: TGTGCCATCAGTGCAAGGGACAGGGACTACGAGCAGTACTTC.

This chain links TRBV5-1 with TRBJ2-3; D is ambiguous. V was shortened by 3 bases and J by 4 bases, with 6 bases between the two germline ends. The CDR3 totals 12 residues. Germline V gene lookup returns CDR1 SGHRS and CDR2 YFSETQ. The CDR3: CASSSESDTQYF. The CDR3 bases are TGCGCCAGCAGCTCGGAGTCAGATACGCAGTATTTT.

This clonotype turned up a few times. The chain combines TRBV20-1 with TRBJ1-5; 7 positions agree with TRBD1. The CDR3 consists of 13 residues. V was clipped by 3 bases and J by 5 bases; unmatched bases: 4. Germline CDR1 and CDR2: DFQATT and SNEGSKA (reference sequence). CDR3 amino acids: CSASGDRDQPQHF. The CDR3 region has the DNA TGCAGTGCTAGCGGTGACAGGGATCAGCCCCAGCATTTT.

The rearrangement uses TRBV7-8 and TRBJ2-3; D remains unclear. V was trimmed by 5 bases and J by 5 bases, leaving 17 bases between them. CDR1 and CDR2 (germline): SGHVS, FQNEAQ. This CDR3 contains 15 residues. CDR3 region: CASSLSEVPGDTQYF. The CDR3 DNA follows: TGTGCCAGCAGCCTAAGCGAAGTTCCTGGAGATACGCAGTATTTT.

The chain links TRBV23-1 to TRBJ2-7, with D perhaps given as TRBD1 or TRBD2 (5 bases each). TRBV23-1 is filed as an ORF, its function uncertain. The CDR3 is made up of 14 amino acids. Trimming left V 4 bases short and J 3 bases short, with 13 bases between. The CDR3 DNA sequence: TGCGCCAGCAGTCCCCTCAGAGGGGACTACGAGCAGTACTTC. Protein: CASSPLRGDYEQYF.

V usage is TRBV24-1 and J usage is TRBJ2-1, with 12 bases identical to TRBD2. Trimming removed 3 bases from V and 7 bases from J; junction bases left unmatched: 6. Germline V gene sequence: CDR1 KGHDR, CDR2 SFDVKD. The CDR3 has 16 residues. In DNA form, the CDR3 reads TGTGCCACCAGTGATCCGACTAGCGGGAGTAAAAATGAGCAGTTCTTC. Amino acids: CATSDPTSGSKNEQFF.

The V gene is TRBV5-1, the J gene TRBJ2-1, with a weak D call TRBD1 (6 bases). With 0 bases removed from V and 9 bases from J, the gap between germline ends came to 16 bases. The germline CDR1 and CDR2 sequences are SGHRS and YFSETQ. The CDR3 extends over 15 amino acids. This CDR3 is CASSLEAGIQGEQFF. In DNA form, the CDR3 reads TGCGCCAGCAGCTTGGAGGCCGGGATACAGGGTGAGCAGTTCTTC.

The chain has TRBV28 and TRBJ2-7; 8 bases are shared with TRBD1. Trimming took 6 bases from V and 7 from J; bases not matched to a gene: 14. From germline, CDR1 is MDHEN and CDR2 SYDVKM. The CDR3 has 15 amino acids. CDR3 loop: CASSPSGQALREQYF. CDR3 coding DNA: TGTGCCAGCAGCCCCTCGGGACAGGCCCTACGGGAGCAGTACTTC.

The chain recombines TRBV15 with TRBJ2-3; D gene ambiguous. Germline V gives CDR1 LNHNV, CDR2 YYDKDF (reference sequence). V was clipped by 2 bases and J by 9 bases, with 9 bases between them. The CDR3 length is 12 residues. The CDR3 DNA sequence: TGTGCCACCAGCAGATCATACGGGACGCAGTATTTT. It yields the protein CATSRSYGTQYF.

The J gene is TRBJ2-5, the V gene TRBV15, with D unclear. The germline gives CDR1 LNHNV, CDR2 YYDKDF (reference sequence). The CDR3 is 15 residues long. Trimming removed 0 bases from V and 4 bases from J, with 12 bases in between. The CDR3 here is CATSRDRLGGETQYF. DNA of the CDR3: TGTGCCACCAGCAGAGATCGACTCGGCGGAGAGACCCAGTACTTC. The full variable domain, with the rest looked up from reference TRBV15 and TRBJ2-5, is DAMVIQNPRYQVTQFGKPVTLSCSQTLNHNVMYWYQQKSSQAPKLLFHYYDKDFNNEADTPDNFQSRRPNTSFCFLDIRSPGLGDTAMYLCATSRDRLGGETQYFGPGTRLLVL.

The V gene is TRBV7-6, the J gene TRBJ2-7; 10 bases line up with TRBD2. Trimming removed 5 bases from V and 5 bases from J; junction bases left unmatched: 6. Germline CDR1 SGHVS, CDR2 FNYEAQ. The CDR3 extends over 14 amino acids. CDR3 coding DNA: TGTGCCAGCAGCGTCCTAGCGGGAGAGGACGAGCAGTACTTC. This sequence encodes CASSVLAGEDEQYF.

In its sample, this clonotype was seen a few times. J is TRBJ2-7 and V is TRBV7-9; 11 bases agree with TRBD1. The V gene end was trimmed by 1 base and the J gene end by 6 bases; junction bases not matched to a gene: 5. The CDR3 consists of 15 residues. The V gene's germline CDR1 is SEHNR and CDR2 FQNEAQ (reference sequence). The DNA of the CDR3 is TGTGCCAGCAGCTTAGTGGGACAGGGGGGGCGCGAGCAGTACTTC. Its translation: CASSLVGQGGREQYF.

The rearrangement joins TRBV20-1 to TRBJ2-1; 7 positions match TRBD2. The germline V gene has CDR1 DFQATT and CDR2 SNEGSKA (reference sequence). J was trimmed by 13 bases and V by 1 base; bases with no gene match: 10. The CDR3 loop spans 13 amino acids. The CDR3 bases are TGCAGTGCTAGAGCCGACAGAGGGGAGGGCCAGTTCTTC. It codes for CSARADRGEGQFF.

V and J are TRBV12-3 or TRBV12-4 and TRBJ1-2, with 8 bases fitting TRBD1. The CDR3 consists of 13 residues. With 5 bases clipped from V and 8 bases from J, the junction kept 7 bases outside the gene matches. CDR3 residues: CASSQDRAKGYTF. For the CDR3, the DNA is TGTGCCAGCAGTCAGGACAGGGCGAAGGGCTACACCTTC.

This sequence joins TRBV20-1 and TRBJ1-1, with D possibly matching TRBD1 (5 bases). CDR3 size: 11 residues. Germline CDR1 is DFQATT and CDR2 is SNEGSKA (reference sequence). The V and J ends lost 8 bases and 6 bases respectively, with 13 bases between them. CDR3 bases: TGCAGTTCGGTGGGGGAAGCTGAAGCTTTCTTT. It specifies CSSVGEAEAFF.

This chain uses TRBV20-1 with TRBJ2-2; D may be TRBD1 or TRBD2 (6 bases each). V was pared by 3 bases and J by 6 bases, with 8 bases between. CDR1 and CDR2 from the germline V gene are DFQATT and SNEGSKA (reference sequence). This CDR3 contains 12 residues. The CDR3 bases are TGCAGTGCTAGGAGGGGGGCCGGGGAGCTGTTTTTT. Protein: CSARRGAGELFF.

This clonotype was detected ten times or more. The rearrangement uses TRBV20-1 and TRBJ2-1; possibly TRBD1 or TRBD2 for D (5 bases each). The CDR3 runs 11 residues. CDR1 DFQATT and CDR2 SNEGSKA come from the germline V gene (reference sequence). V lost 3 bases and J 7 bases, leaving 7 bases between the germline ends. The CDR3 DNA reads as TGCAGTGCTAGGAGGGGAAATGAGCAGTTCTTC. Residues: CSARRGNEQFF.

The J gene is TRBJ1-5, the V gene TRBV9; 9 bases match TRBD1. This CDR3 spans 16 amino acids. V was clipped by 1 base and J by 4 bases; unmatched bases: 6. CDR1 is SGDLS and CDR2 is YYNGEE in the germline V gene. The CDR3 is CASSVNRTGVNQPQHF. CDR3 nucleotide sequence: TGTGCCAGCAGCGTAAACCGGACAGGGGTAAATCAGCCCCAGCATTTT.

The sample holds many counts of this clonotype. For the CDR3, the DNA is TGCGCCAGCAGCCAGGGACACCCCTACGAGCAGTACTTC. It codes for CASSQGHPYEQYF. The rearrangement links TRBV5-1 to TRBJ2-7; D might be TRBD1 (6 bases). CDR1 SGHRS and CDR2 YFSETQ come from the germline V gene. The V end lost 4 bases, the J end lost 2 bases, and 10 bases lay between the germline ends. The CDR3 contains 13 residues.

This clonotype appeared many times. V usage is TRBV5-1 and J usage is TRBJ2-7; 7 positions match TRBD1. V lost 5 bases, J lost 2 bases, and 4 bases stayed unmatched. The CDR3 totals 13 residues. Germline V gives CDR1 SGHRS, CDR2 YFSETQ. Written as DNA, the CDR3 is TGCGCCAGCAGACCGGGACAGACCTACGAGCAGTACTTC. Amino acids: CASRPGQTYEQYF.

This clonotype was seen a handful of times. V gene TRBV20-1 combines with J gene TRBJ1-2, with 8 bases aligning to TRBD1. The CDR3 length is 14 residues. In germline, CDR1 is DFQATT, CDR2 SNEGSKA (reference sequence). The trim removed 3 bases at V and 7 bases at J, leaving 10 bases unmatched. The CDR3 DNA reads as TGCAGTGCTAGTAGTAACAGGGGGAAATTTGGCTACACCTTC. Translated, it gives CSASSNRGKFGYTF.